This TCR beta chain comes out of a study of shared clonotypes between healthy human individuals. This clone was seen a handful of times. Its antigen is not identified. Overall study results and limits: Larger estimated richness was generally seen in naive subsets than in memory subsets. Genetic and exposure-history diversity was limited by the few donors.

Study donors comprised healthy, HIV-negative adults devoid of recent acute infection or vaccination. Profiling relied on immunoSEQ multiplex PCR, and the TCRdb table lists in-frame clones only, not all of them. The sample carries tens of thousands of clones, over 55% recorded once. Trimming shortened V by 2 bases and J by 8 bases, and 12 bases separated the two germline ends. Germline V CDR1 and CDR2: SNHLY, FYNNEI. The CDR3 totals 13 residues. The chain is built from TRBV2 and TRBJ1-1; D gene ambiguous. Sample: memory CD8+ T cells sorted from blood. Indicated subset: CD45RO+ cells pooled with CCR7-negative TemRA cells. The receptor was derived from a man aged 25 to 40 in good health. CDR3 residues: CASSEYRQTEAFF. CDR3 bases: TGTGCCAGCAGTGAATACCGGCAGACCGAAGCTTTCTTT.